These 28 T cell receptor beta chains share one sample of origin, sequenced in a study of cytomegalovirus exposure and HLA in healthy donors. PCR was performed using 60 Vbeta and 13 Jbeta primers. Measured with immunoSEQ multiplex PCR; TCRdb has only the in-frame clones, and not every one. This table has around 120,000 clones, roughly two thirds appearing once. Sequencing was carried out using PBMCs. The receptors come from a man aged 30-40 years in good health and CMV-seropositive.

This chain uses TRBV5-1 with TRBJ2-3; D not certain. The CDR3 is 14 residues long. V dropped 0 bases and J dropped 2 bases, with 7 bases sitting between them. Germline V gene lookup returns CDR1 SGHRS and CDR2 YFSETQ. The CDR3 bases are TGCGCCAGCAGCTTGGTACAGCCCACAGATACGCAGTATTTT. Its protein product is CASSLVQPTDTQYF.

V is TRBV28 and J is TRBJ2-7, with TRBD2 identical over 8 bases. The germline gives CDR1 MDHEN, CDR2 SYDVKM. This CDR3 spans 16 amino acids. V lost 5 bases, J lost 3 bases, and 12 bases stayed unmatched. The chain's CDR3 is CASSPITSGLDYEQYF. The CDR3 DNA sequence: TGTGCCAGCAGTCCAATAACTAGCGGCCTTGACTACGAGCAGTACTTC.

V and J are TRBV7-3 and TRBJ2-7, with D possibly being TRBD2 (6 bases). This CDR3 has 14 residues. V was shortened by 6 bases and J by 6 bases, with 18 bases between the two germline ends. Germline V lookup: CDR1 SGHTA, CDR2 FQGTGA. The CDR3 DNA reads TGTGCCAGCAGTCCATATAGCGGCTCCACCGAGCAGTACTTC. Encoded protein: CASSPYSGSTEQYF. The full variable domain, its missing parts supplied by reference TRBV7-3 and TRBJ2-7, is GAGVSQTPSNKVTEKGKYVELRCDPISGHTALYWYRQSLGQGPEFLIYFQGTGAADDSGLPNDRFFAVRPEGSVSTLKIQRTERGDSAVYLCASSPYSGSTEQYFGPGTRLTVT.

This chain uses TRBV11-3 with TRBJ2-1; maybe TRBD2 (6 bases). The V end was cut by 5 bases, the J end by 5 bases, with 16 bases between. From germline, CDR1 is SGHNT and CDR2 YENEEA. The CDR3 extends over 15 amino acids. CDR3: CASSKRGSGNNEQFF. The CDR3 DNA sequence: TGTGCCAGCAGCAAACGGGGTAGCGGAAACAATGAGCAGTTCTTC.

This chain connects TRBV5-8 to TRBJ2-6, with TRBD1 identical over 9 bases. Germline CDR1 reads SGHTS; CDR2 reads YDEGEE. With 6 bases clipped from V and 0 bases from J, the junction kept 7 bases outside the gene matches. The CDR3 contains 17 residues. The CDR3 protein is CASTRTGALSGANVLTF. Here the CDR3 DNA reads TGTGCCAGCACCAGGACAGGGGCACTCTCTGGGGCCAACGTCCTGACTTTC.

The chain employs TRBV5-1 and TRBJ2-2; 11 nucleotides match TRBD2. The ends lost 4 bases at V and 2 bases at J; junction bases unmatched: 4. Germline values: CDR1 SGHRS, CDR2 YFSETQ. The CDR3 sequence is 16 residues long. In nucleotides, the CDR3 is TGCGCCAGCAGCCTGACTAGCGGGGTAAACACCGGGGAGCTGTTTTTT. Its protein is CASSLTSGVNTGELFF.

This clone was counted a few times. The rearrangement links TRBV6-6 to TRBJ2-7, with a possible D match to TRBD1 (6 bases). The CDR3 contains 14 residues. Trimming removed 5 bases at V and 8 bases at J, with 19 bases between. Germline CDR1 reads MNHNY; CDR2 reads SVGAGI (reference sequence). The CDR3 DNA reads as TGTGCCAGCAGTCCCCCGGGACACTCCTTGAAGCAGTACTTC. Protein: CASSPPGHSLKQYF.

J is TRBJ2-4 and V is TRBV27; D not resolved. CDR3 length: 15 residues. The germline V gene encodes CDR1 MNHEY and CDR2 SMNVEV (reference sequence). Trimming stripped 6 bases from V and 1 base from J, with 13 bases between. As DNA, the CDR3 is TGTGCCAGCAGGGGTGACTCAGAGGCCAAAAACATTCAGTACTTC. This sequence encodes CASRGDSEAKNIQYF.

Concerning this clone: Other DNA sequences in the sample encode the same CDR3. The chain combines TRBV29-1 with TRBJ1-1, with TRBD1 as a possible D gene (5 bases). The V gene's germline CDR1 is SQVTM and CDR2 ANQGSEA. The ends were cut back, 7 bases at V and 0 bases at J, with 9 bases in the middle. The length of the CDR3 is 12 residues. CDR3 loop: CSAGTLNTEAFF. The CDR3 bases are TGCAGCGCTGGGACTCTGAACACTGAAGCTTTCTTT.

The CDR3 loop reads CASNRGTGGLKTQYF. The CDR3, as DNA: TGTGCCAGCAATAGGGGGACAGGGGGCCTGAAGACCCAGTACTTC. The chain links TRBV28 to TRBJ2-5, with 12 bases matching TRBD1. The CDR3 runs to 15 residues. Germline V gene data show CDR1 as MDHEN and CDR2 as SYDVKM. V shed 7 bases, J shed 6 bases, and the junction held 9 bases outside the gene matches.

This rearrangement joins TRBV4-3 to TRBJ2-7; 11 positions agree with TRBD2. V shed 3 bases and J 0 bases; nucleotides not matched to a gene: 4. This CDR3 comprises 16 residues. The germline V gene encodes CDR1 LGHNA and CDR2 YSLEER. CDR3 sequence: CASSQGGLAGSYEQYF. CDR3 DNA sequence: TGCGCCAGCAGCCAGGGCGGACTAGCGGGCTCCTACGAGCAGTACTTC.

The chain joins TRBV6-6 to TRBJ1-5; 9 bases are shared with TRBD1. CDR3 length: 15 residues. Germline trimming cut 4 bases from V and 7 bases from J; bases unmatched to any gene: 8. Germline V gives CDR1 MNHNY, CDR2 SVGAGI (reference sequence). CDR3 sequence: CASSSGQGLGQPQHF. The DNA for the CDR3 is TGTGCCAGCAGTTCCGGACAGGGGTTGGGACAGCCCCAGCATTTT.

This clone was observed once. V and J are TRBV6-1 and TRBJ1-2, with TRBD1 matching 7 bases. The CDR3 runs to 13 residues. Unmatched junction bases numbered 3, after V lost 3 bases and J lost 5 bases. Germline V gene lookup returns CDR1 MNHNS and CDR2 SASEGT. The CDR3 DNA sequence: TGTGCCAGCAGTGACAGGGGGGAATATGGCTACACCTTC. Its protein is CASSDRGEYGYTF.

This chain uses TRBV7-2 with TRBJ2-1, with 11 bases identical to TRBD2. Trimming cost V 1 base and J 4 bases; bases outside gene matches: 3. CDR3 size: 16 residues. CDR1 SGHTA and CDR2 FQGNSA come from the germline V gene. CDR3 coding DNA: TGTGCCAGCAGCTTAGTTGGGACTAGCGGATACAATGAGCAGTTCTTC. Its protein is CASSLVGTSGYNEQFF.

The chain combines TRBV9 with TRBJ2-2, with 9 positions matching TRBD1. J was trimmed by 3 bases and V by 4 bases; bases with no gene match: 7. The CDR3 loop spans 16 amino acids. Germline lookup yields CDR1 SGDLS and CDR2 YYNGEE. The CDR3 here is CASSTSRTGDTGELFF. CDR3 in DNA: TGTGCCAGCAGCACCTCGAGGACAGGGGACACCGGGGAGCTGTTTTTT. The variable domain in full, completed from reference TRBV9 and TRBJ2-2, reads DSGVTQTPKHLITATGQRVTLRCSPRSGDLSVYWYQQSLDQGLQFLIQYYNGEERAKGNILERFSAQQFPDLHSELNLSSLELGDSALYFCASSTSRTGDTGELFFGEGSRLTVL.

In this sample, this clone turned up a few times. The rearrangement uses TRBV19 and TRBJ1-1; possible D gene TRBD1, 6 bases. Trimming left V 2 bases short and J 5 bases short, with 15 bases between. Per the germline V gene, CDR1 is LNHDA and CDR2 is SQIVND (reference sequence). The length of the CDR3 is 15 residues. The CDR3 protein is CASSIIGQGRTEAFF. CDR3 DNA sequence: TGTGCCAGTAGTATAATTGGCCAGGGGCGGACTGAAGCTTTCTTT.

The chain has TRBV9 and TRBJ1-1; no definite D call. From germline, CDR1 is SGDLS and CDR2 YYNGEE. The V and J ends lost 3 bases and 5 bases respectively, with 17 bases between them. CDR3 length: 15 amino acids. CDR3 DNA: TGTGCCAGCAGCGCCCAAACGGCGGTTGGGACTGAAGCTTTCTTT. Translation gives CASSAQTAVGTEAFF.

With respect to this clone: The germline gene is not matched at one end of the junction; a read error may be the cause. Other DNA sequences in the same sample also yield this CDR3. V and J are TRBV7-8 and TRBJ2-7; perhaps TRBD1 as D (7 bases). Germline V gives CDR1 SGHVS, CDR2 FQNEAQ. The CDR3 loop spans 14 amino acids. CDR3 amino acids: CASSPRDSSYEQYF. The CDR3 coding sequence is TGTGCCAGCAGCCCGCGGGACAGCTCCTACGAGCAGTACTTT.

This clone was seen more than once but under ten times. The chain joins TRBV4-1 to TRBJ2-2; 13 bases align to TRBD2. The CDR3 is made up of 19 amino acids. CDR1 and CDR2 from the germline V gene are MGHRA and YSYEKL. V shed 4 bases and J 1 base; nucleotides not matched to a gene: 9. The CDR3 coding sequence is TGCGCCAGCAGCCGACAACTAGCGGGAGGGAAAAAGAACACCGGGGAGCTGTTTTTT. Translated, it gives CASSRQLAGGKKNTGELFF.

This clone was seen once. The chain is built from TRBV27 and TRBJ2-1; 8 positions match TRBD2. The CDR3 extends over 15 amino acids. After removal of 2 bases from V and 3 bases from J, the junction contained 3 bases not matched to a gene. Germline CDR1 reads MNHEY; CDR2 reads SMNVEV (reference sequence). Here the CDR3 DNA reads TGTGCCAGCAGTTTAGGGCTAGCGGGCTACAATGAGCAGTTCTTC. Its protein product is CASSLGLAGYNEQFF.

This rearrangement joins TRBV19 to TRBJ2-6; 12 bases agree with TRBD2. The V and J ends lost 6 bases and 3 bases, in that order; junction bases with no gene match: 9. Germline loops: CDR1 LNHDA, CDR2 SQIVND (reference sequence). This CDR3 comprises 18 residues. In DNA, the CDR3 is TGTGCCAGTAGCCTCAGACTAGCGGGAGCCGGTGGGGCCAACGTCCTGACTTTC. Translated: CASSLRLAGAGGANVLTF.

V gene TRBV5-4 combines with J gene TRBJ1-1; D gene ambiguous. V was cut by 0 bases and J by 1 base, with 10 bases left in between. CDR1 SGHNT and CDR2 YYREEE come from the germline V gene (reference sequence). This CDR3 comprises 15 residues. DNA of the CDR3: TGTGCCAGCAGCTTGGGGCTAGTGGCGAACACTGAAGCTTTCTTT. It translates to CASSLGLVANTEAFF.

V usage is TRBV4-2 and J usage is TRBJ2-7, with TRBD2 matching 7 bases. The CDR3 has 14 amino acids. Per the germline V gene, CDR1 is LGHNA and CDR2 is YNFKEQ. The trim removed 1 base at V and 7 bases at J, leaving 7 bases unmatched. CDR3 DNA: TGTGCCAGCAGCCAAGGGTGGACTAGTGGAGAGCAGTACTTC. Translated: CASSQGWTSGEQYF.

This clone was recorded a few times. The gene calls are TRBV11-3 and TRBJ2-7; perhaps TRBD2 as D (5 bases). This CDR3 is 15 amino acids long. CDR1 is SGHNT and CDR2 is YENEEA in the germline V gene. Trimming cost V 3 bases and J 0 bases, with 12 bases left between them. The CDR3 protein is CASSFRGADSYEQYF. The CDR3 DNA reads TGTGCCAGCAGCTTTCGGGGAGCGGACTCCTACGAGCAGTACTTC. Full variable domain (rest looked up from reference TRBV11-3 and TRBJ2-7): EAGVVQSPRYKIIEKKQPVAFWCNPISGHNTLYWYLQNLGQGPELLIRYENEEAVDDSQLPKDRFSAERLKGVDSTLKIQPAELGDSAVYLCASSFRGADSYEQYFGPGTRLTVT.

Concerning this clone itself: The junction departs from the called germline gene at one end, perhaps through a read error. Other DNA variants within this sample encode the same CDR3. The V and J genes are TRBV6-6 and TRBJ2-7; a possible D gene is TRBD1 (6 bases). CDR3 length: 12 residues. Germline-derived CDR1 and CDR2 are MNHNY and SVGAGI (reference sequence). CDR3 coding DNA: TGTGCCAGCAGCGGAACAGGGTACGAGCAATACTTC. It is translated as CASSGTGYEQYF.

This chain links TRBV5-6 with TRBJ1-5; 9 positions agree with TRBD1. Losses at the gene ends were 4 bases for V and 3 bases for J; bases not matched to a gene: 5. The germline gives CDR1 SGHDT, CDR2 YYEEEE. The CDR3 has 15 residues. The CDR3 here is CASSGTGGINQPQHF. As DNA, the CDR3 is TGTGCCAGCAGCGGCACAGGGGGCATCAATCAGCCCCAGCATTTT.

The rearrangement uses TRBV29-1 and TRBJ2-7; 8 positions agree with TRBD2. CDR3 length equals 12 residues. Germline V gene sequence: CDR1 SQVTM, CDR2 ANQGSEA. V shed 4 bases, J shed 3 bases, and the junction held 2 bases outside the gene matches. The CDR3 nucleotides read TGCAGCGTTGGTACTAGCGGCTACGAGCAGTACTTC. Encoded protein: CSVGTSGYEQYF.

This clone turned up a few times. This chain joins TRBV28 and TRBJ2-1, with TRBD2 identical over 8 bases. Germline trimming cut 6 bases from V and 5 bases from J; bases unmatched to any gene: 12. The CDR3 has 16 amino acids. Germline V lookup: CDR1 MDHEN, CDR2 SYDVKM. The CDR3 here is CASRPQLAESHNEQFF. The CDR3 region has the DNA TGTGCCAGCAGACCCCAACTAGCGGAATCCCACAATGAGCAGTTCTTC.